This is a list of T cell receptor beta chains from one sample in a study of persistence of HIV-infected CD4 T cells. Assay used: immunoSEQ multiplex PCR; TCRdb lists only in-frame clones, some missing. This sample yields approximately 20,000 clones, of which less than 75% are seen a single time; under 2.5% belongs to the top ten. The antigens for these receptors are not known. The source was CD4+ T cells sorted from PBMCs after roughly 18-hour stimulation, collected from a patient who received antiretroviral therapy. The receptors derive from an adult woman with HIV who was CMV-seropositive. Both conserved end residues are part of each CDR3. A D gene is named only where the DNA matches it firmly. Clone size, where shown, is once, few, many, or a class for clones that have expanded.

V	size	D	J	DNA	CDR3
TRBV9	NA	NA	TRBJ2-3	TGTGCCAGCAGCGTTTACACAGATACGCAGTATTTT	CASSVYTDTQYF
TRBV6-6	once	TRBD1	TRBJ1-6	TGTGCCAGCAGTTACAATACAGGGGATAATTCACCCCTCCACTTT	CASSYNTGDNSPLHF
TRBV5-4	NA	NA	TRBJ2-5	TGTGCCAGCAGCTTGAGGGGATCTGAGACCCAGTACTTC	CASSLRGSETQYF
TRBV29-1	NA	NA	TRBJ2-5	TGCAGCGTTGAAGGTCGGGGGGAGACCCAGTACTTC	CSVEGRGETQYF
TRBV25-1	NA	TRBD1	TRBJ1-2	TGTGCCAGCAGACTTACAGGGGACTATGGCTACACCTTC	CASRLTGDYGYTF
TRBV6-1	NA	NA	TRBJ1-2	TGTGCCAGCAGTGAAAACTACTATGGCTACACCTTC	CASSENYYGYTF
TRBV6-5	NA	TRBD2	TRBJ2-1	TGTGCCAGCAGGCAAGGACTAGCGGACAATGAGCAGTTCTTC	CASRQGLADNEQFF
TRBV5-4	NA	NA	TRBJ1-3	TGTGCCAGCAGCTTCGCGGCCCGGGGGCTCCTCTCTGGAAACACCATATATTTT	CASSFAARGLLSGNTIYF
TRBV14	NA	NA	TRBJ2-3	TGTGCCAGCAGCCAAGTAGGGGGTCAGTATTTT	CASSQVGGQYF
TRBV7-2	NA	NA	TRBJ2-1	TGTGCCAGCAGCTTAGTCTCCGGGACACCACCCTACAATGAGCAGTTCTTC	CASSLVSGTPPYNEQFF
TRBV6-5	NA	NA	TRBJ1-5	TGTGCCAGCAATACAGGAGATCAGCCCCAGCATTTT	CASNTGDQPQHF
TRBV18	few	NA	TRBJ1-1	TGTGCCAGCGTGAGGGGGGAACACACTGAAGCTTTCTTT	CASVRGEHTEAFF
TRBV10-1	NA	TRBD2	TRBJ2-1	TGCGCCAGCAGTGAGTCTGGCGGGGGGGCCCGTGAGCAGTTCTTC	CASSESGGGAREQFF
TRBV27	NA	NA	TRBJ1-5	TGTGCCAGCAACCCCACAGGAGGCTATAGCAATCAGCCCCAGCATTTT	CASNPTGGYSNQPQHF
TRBV7-9	NA	NA	TRBJ1-3	TGTGCCAGCAGCTTAGGGGCCGGGGGAACCTCTGGAAACACCATATATTTT	CASSLGAGGTSGNTIYF
TRBV3-1/TRBV3-2	NA	TRBD1	TRBJ1-4	TGTGCCAGCAGCCCGGGACAGGGGAGTAATGAAAAACTGTTTTTT	CASSPGQGSNEKLFF
TRBV5-1	NA	NA	TRBJ2-3	TGCGCCAGCAGCGCTGGGACTAGCACAGATACGCAGTATTTT	CASSAGTSTDTQYF
TRBV12-3/TRBV12-4	few	NA	TRBJ2-7	TGTGCCAGCAGCCTAAAAGGGGGGCAGTACTTC	CASSLKGGQYF
TRBV24-1	NA	NA	TRBJ2-3	TGTGCCACCAGTGACCCGACACCGACGGGCACAGATACGCAGTATTTT	CATSDPTPTGTDTQYF
TRBV7-8	NA	NA	TRBJ2-1	TGTGCCAGCAGCTTCGCCAGCGGTTATAATGAGCAGTTCTTC	CASSFASGYNEQFF
TRBV7-3	NA	TRBD2	TRBJ2-2	TGTGCCAGCAGCTTAGGACTAGCGGGGGCCACCGGGGAGCTGTTTTTT	CASSLGLAGATGELFF
TRBV10-3	NA	NA	TRBJ2-1	TGTGCCATCAGTCGACAGGACTACAATGAGCAGTTCTTC	CAISRQDYNEQFF
TRBV9	few	NA	TRBJ1-2	TGTGCCAGCAGCCGGAGGCAGGGAGGGGGCTACACCTTC	CASSRRQGGGYTF
TRBV2	NA	TRBD2	TRBJ2-5	TGTGCCAGCAGTGTGGCGGGGGGCGTTGAGACCCAGTACTTC	CASSVAGGVETQYF
TRBV5-1	NA	NA	TRBJ1-4	TGCGCCAGCAGCTTGGGAGGGGGTGATGAAAAACTGTTTTTT	CASSLGGGDEKLFF
TRBV11-1	NA	NA	TRBJ2-6	TGTGCCAGCAGCTTCGCCAGGGCCCCCGGGGCCAACGTCCTGACTTTC	CASSFARAPGANVLTF
TRBV15	NA	NA	TRBJ1-4	TGTGCCACCAGCAGTCCCCAAAGAGAGGAAAAACTGTTTTTT	CATSSPQREEKLFF
TRBV10-1	NA	TRBD1	TRBJ1-1	TGCGCCAGCAGCCCTGGACAGGGGGGATCTGAAGCTTTCTTT	CASSPGQGGSEAFF
TRBV9	NA	TRBD2	TRBJ2-3	TGTGCCAGCAGCGCTACCGTAGCGGGGATAGCTACGCAGTATTTT	CASSATVAGIATQYF